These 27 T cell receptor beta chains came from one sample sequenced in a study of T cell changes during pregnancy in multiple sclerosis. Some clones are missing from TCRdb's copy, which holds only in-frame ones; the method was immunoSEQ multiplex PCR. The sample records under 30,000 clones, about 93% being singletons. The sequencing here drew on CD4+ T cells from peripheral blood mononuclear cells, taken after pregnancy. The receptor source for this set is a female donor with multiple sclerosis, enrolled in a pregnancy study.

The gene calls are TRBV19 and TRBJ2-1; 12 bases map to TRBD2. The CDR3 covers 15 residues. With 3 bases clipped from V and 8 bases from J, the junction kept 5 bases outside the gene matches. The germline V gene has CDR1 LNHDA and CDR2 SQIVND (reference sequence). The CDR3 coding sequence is TGTGCCAGTAGTATCGGACTAGCGGGAACGGATGAGCAGTTCTTC. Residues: CASSIGLAGTDEQFF.

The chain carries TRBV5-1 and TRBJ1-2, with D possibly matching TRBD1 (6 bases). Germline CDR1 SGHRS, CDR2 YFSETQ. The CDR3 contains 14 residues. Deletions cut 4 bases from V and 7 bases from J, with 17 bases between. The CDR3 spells CASSDTGTKGGYTF. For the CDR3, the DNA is TGCGCCAGCAGCGATACCGGGACAAAGGGTGGCTACACCTTC.

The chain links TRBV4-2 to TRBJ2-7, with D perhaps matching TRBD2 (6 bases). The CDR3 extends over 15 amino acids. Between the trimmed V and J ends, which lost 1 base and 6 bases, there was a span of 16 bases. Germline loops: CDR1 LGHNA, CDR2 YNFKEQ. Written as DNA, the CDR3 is TGTGCCAGCAGCCAAGGTTCGGCGGGGCTCAGCGAGCAGTACTTC. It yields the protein CASSQGSAGLSEQYF.

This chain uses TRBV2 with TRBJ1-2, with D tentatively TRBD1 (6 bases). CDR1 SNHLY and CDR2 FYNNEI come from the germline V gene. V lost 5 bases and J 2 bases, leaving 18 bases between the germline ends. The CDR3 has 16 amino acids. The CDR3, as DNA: TGTGCCAGCAGTCGCCGGGACAAGGGCCTAAACTATGGCTACACCTTC. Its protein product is CASSRRDKGLNYGYTF.

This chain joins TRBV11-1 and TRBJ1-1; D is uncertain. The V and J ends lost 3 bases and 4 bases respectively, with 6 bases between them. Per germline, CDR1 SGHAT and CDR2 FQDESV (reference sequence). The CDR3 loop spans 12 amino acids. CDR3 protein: CASSFRGTEAFF. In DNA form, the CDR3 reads TGTGCCAGCAGCTTCCGGGGCACTGAAGCTTTCTTT.

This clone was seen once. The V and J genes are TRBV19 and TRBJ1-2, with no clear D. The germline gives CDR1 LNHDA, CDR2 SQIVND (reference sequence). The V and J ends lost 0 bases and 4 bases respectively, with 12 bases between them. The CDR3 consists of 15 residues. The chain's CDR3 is CASSIEGGNFYGYTF. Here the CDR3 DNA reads TGTGCCAGTAGTATAGAAGGCGGGAACTTCTATGGCTACACCTTC.

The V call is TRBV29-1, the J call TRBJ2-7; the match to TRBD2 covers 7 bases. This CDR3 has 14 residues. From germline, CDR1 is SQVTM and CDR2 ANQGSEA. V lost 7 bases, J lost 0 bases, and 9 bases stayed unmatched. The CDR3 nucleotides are TGCAGCGCTCACGGCCCTAGCGGCTCCTACGAGCAGTACTTC. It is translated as CSAHGPSGSYEQYF.

The CDR3 here is CASSRDPGTGGRTDTQYF. The CDR3 nucleotides are TGTGCCAGCAGCCGCGACCCCGGGACGGGGGGCCGCACAGATACGCAGTATTTT. V is TRBV4-2 and J is TRBJ2-3, with a weak D call TRBD2 (7 bases). The CDR3 has 18 residues. V lost 4 bases, J lost 1 base, and 21 bases lay in between. The germline gives CDR1 LGHNA, CDR2 YNFKEQ.

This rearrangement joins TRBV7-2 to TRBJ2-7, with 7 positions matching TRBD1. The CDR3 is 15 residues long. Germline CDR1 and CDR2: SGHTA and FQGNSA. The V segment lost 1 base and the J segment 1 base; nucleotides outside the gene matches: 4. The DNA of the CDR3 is TGTGCCAGCAGCTTAGGAGAACAGGGGTCCTACGAGCAGTACTTC. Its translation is CASSLGEQGSYEQYF.

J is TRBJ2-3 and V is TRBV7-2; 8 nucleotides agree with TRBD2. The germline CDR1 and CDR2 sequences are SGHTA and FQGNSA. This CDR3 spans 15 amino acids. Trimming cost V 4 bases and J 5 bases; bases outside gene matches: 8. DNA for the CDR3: TGTGCCAGCAGCTCGGGGGCGGGGGGCCAAGATACGCAGTATTTT. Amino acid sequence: CASSSGAGGQDTQYF.

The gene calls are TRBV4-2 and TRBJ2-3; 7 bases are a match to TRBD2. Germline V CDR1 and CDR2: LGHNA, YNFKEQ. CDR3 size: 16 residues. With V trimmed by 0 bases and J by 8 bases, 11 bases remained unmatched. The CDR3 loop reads CASSQEVAAGHGTQYF. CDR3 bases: TGTGCCAGCAGCCAAGAGGTCGCAGCGGGGCACGGTACGCAGTATTTT.

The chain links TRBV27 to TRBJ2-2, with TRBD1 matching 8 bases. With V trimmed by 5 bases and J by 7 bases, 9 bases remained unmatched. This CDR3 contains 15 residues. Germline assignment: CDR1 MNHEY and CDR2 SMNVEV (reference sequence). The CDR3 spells CASSKTGQVDGELFF. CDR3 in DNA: TGTGCCAGCAGTAAGACGGGACAGGTTGACGGGGAGCTGTTTTTT.

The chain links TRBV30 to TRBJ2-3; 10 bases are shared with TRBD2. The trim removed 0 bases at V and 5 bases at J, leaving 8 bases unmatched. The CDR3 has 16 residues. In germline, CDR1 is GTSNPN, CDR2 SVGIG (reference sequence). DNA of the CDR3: TGTGCCTGGAGTGTCGGAGGACTAGCGGCGGGAGATACGCAGTATTTT. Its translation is CAWSVGGLAAGDTQYF.

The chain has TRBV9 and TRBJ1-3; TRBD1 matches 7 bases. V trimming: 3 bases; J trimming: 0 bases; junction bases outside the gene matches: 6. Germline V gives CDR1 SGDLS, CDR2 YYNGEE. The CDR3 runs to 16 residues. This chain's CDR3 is CASSARGIPSGNTIYF. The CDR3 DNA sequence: TGTGCCAGCAGCGCCAGGGGGATCCCCTCTGGAAACACCATATATTTT.

In DNA form, the CDR3 reads TGTGCCAGCTCACCCGGCGCGGTCCAAGAGACCCAGTACTTC. Its translation is CASSPGAVQETQYF. The chain uses TRBV18 and TRBJ2-5; D unclear. Germline assignment: CDR1 KGHSH and CDR2 LQKENI. The CDR3 totals 14 residues. V gave up 3 bases and J gave up 1 base, with 9 bases separating them. Filled out from reference TRBV18 and TRBJ2-5, the complete variable domain reads NAGVMQNPRHLVRRRGQEARLRCSPMKGHSHVYWYRQLPEEGLKFMVYLQKENIIDESGMPKERFSAEFPKEGPSILRIQQVVRGDSAAYFCASSPGAVQETQYFGPGTRLLVL.

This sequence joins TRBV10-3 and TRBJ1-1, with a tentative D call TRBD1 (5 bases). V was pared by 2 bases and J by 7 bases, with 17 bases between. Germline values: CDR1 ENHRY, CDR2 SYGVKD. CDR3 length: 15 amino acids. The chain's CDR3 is CAISEGGTAQGEAFF. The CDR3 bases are TGTGCCATCAGTGAGGGGGGGACGGCCCAGGGTGAAGCTTTCTTT.

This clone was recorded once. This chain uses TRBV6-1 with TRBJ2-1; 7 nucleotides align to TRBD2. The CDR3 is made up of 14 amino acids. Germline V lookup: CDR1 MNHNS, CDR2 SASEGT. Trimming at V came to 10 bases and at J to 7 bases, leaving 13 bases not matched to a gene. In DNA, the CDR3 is TGTGCCACCACGGTTGGGGAGGGAGTGAATGAGCAGTTCTTC. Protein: CATTVGEGVNEQFF.

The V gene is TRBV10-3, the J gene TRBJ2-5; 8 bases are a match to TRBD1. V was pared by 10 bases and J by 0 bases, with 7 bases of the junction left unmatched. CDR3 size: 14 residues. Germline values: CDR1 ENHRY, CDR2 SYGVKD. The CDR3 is CATRTGQDQETQYF. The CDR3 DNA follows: TGTGCCACGAGGACGGGACAGGACCAAGAGACCCAGTACTTC.

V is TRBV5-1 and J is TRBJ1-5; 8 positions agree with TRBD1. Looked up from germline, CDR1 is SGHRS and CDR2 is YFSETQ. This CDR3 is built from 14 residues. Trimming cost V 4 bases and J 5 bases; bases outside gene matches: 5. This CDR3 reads CASSPDREHQPQHF. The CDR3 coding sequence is TGCGCCAGCAGCCCGGACAGGGAGCATCAGCCCCAGCATTTT.

The DNA of the CDR3 is TGCAGTGCTAGAAACCTTTTAGAGTACTTC. It yields the protein CSARNLLEYF. V usage is TRBV20-1 and J usage is TRBJ2-5; D gene uncertain. V lost 2 bases and J lost 12, with 10 bases in between. The CDR3 is 10 amino acids. Germline values: CDR1 DFQATT, CDR2 SNEGSKA (reference sequence).

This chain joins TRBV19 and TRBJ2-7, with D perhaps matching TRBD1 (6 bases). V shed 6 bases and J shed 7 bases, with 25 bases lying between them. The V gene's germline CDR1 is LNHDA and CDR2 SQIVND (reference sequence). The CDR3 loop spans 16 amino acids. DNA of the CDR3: TGTGCCAGTAGATGGGGAACAGGGACCTCTTTCGGGGAGCAGTACTTC. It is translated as CASRWGTGTSFGEQYF.

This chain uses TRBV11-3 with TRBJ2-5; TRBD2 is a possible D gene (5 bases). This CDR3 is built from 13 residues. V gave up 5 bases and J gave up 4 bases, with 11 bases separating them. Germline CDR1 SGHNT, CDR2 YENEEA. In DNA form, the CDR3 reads TGTGCCAGCAGCCCCACCGGAGGAGAGACCCAGTACTTC. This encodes CASSPTGGETQYF.

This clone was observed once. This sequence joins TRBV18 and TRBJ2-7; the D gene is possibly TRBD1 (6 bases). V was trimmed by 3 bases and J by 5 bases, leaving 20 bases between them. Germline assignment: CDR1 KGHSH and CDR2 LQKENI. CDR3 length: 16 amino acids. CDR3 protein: CASSPGTGTALHEQYF. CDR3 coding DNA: TGTGCCAGCTCACCGGGAACAGGGACCGCTCTACACGAGCAGTACTTC.

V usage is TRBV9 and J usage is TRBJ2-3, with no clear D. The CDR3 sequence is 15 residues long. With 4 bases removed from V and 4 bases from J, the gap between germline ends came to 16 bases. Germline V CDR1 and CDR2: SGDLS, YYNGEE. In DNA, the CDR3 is TGTGCCAGCAGCCCCTTCGGCAGGTTACCAGATACGCAGTATTTT. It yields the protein CASSPFGRLPDTQYF.

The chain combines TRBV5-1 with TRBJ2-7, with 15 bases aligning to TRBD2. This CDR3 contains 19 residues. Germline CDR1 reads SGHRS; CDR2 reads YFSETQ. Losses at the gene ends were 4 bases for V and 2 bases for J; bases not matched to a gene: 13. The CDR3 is CASSPRRGLAGGQTYEQYF. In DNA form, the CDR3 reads TGCGCCAGCAGCCCCCGGAGGGGACTAGCGGGGGGCCAGACCTACGAGCAGTACTTC.

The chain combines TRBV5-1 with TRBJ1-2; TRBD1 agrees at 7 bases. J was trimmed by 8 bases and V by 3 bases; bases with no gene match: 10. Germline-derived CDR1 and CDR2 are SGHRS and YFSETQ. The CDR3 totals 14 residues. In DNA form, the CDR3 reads TGCGCCAGCAGCTCGACAGGGAGCGCTGAAGGCTACACCTTC. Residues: CASSSTGSAEGYTF.

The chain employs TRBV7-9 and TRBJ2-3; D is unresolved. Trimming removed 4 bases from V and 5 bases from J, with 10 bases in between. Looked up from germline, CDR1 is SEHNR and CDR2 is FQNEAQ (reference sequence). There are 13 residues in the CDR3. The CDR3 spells CASSWSEQDTQYF. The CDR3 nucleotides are TGTGCCAGCAGCTGGTCGGAGCAAGATACGCAGTATTTT.